This T cell receptor (beta chain) came from a study of metastatic and nonmetastatic thyroid tumors. Across the whole study: A comparison of repertoires was made across blood and tumor or nodule tissue from malignant and benign thyroid patients.

V was shortened by 0 bases and J by 6 bases, with 11 bases between the two germline ends. Looked up from germline, CDR1 is LGHDT and CDR2 is YNNKEL (reference sequence). The CDR3 covers 14 residues. This clone appeared many times. Patients had received no treatment of any kind before thyroid surgery. TCRdb used MiXCR to call clones anew from the PCR reads. Seen here are approximately 7,900 clones, under 30% observed once, and the top ten hold approximately 6.1%. Material for sequencing was adjacent normal tissue. The TCR sequence derives from a female donor with papillary thyroid cancer or a benign thyroid nodule (not recorded which). Some clones in this sample may be carry-over from other donors' samples. The chain carries TRBV3-1 and TRBJ2-5, with D unresolved. The CDR3 DNA reads as TGTGCCAGCAGCCAAGATGCGGAAAGAAAGACCCAGTACTTC. This translates into CASSQDAERKTQYF.